One and the same sample provided the 30 T cell receptor beta chains below, sequenced in a study of cytomegalovirus exposure and HLA in healthy donors. The protocol was immunoSEQ multiplex PCR, while the TCRdb copy is restricted to in-frame clones and leaves out a portion. The sample records around 220,000 clones, around four fifths being singletons. Sequenced: PBMCs. Every receptor here comes from a woman in her thirties in good health and CMV-seropositive.

This clone was seen only a few times. J is TRBJ1-2 and V is TRBV27, with D unclear. Germline V gene sequence: CDR1 MNHEY, CDR2 SMNVEV (reference sequence). The CDR3 sequence is 12 residues long. The germline V and J ends were trimmed by 5 bases and 3 bases, with 7 bases remaining between them. CDR3 coding DNA: TGTGCCAGCAGTACGTCTGACTATGGCTACACCTTC. Protein: CASSTSDYGYTF.

This clone was recorded once. The rearrangement links TRBV9 to TRBJ1-5; 9 bases fit TRBD1. The CDR3 is 15 amino acids. V gave up 3 bases and J gave up 4 bases; unmatched junction bases: 5. CDR1 SGDLS and CDR2 YYNGEE come from the germline V gene. The CDR3 DNA follows: TGTGCCAGCAGCGCTGGGACAGGGAGAAATCAGCCCCAGCATTTT. It yields the protein CASSAGTGRNQPQHF.

This clone was seen only once. This chain links TRBV30 with TRBJ1-1; D ambiguous. V shed 2 bases and J shed 2 bases, with 15 bases lying between them. The CDR3 has 15 residues. Per the germline V gene, CDR1 is GTSNPN and CDR2 is SVGIG (reference sequence). CDR3 bases: TGTGCCTGGAGTAGGGCGACGGCCATCAACACTGAAGCTTTCTTT. This sequence encodes CAWSRATAINTEAFF. Full variable domain (rest looked up from reference TRBV30 and TRBJ1-1): SQTIHQWPATLVQPVGSPLSLECTVEGTSNPNLYWYRQAAGRGLQLLFYSVGIGQISSEVPQNLSASRPQDRQFILSSKKLLLSDSGFYLCAWSRATAINTEAFFGQGTRLTVV.

The CDR3 sequence is CASGGAPEGNTEAFF. The CDR3 DNA sequence: TGTGCCAGTGGAGGGGCGCCGGAGGGAAACACTGAAGCTTTCTTT. The chain is built from TRBV19 and TRBJ1-1, with D perhaps matching TRBD1 (5 bases). This CDR3 contains 15 residues. The germline V gene has CDR1 LNHDA and CDR2 SQIVND (reference sequence). With 8 bases removed from V and 2 bases from J, the gap between germline ends came to 18 bases.

This chain connects TRBV7-9 to TRBJ2-6, with unresolved D. The germline V gene encodes CDR1 SEHNR and CDR2 FQNEAQ (reference sequence). The CDR3 runs to 14 residues. V was pared by 8 bases and J by 0 bases, with 8 bases between. The CDR3 here is CASLGFSGANVLTF. CDR3 DNA: TGTGCCAGCCTGGGGTTCTCTGGGGCCAACGTCCTGACTTTC.

The rearrangement links TRBV29-1 to TRBJ1-3; no clear D gene. The V end was cut by 3 bases, the J end by 4 bases, with 4 bases between. The V gene's germline CDR1 is SQVTM and CDR2 ANQGSEA. CDR3 length equals 11 residues. CDR3 region: CSVDVGNTIYF. DNA for the CDR3: TGCAGCGTTGATGTGGGAAACACCATATATTTT.

With regard to this clone: In the same sample, other DNA sequences code for this CDR3. The J gene is TRBJ1-1, the V gene TRBV28; D is unclear. The germline gives CDR1 MDHEN, CDR2 SYDVKM. The V gene lost 6 bases and the J gene lost 0 bases, with 8 bases spanning the gap. The CDR3 has 13 amino acids. CDR3 coding DNA: TGTGCCAGCAGCCTGGGCATGAACACTGAAGCTTTCTTT. Translating gives CASSLGMNTEAFF. The full variable domain, its missing parts supplied by reference TRBV28 and TRBJ1-1, is DVKVTQSSRYLVKRTGEKVFLECVQDMDHENMFWYRQDPGLGLRLIYFSYDVKMKEKGDIPEGYSVSREKKERFSLILESASTNQTSMYLCASSLGMNTEAFFGQGTRLTVV.

This sequence joins TRBV12-5 and TRBJ1-1, with D possibly TRBD1 on 5 matching bases. The CDR3 is 16 amino acids. V lost 0 bases and J lost 6, with 17 bases in between. The germline V gene has CDR1 LGHNT and CDR2 FRNRAP. This CDR3 is CASGLVIGDPPSEAFF. CDR3 sequence (DNA): TGTGCTAGTGGTTTGGTAATTGGGGACCCGCCGTCTGAAGCTTTCTTT. The complete variable domain, with remaining parts taken from reference TRBV12-5 and TRBJ1-1, reads DARVTQTPRHKVTEMGQEVTMRCQPILGHNTVFWYRQTMMQGLELLAYFRNRAPLDDSGMPKDRFSAEMPDATLATLKIQPSEPRDSAVYFCASGLVIGDPPSEAFFGQGTRLTVV.

V is TRBV15 and J is TRBJ2-1, with D possibly TRBD2 on 6 matching bases. Germline lookup yields CDR1 LNHNV and CDR2 YYDKDF (reference sequence). The CDR3 extends over 13 amino acids. The ends were cut back, 0 bases at V and 10 bases at J, with 10 bases in the middle. The CDR3 protein is CATSRELAPEQFF. The CDR3, as DNA: TGTGCCACCAGCAGAGAACTAGCCCCAGAGCAGTTCTTC.

The CDR3 nucleotides are TGTGCCAGCAGTTTAAAACTTCCGGGGACAGGGGTTCAAGAGACCCAGTACTTC. This gives the protein CASSLKLPGTGVQETQYF. The V gene is TRBV27, the J gene TRBJ2-5, with 10 bases aligning to TRBD1. V gave up 2 bases and J gave up 2 bases; unmatched junction bases: 11. CDR3 length: 18 residues. CDR1 MNHEY and CDR2 SMNVEV come from the germline V gene (reference sequence).

The chain combines TRBV27 with TRBJ2-6; 9 bases align to TRBD1. V lost 5 bases to trimming and J lost 0 bases; unmatched junction nucleotides: 8. Germline V CDR1 and CDR2: MNHEY, SMNVEV (reference sequence). CDR3 length equals 18 residues. The CDR3 DNA is TGTGCCAGCAGTCCAGCGGGACAGGGAAACTCTGGGGCCAACGTCCTGACTTTC. Translated: CASSPAGQGNSGANVLTF.

In this sample, this clone turned up once. The CDR3 protein is CSVPPGRFGGDNEQFF. As DNA, the CDR3 is TGCAGCGTTCCCCCCGGACGATTTGGCGGGGACAATGAGCAGTTCTTC. J is TRBJ2-1 and V is TRBV29-1; D may be TRBD2 (6 bases). In germline, CDR1 is SQVTM, CDR2 ANQGSEA. V lost 5 bases to trimming and J lost 5 bases, with 22 bases between them. The CDR3 is 16 residues long.

The chain carries TRBV4-3 and TRBJ1-5; D remains ambiguous. Germline V gene data show CDR1 as LGHNA and CDR2 as YSLEER. V was trimmed by 0 bases and J by 7 bases, leaving 10 bases between them. The CDR3 extends over 14 amino acids. The CDR3 is CASSQDNSGQPQHF. The CDR3 DNA reads as TGCGCCAGCAGCCAAGATAACTCCGGACAGCCCCAGCATTTT.

This clone was recorded once. The chain combines TRBV27 with TRBJ1-5; 7 nucleotides agree with TRBD1. This CDR3 comprises 14 residues. Germline loops: CDR1 MNHEY, CDR2 SMNVEV (reference sequence). V gave up 8 bases and J gave up 7 bases; unmatched junction bases: 11. CDR3 DNA: TGTGCCAGCCGGGCAGGGGGAATAGTGCAGCCCCAGCATTTT. Its protein is CASRAGGIVQPQHF.

This sequence joins TRBV11-3 and TRBJ2-5; D possibly matches TRBD1 or TRBD2 (5 bases each). Germline CDR1 SGHNT, CDR2 YENEEA. Trimming pared 5 bases from V and 4 bases from J, leaving 26 bases between. The CDR3 runs 18 residues. The CDR3: CASSHGKRGTVGLETQYF. CDR3 nucleotide sequence: TGTGCCAGCAGCCATGGGAAGAGAGGGACGGTGGGTCTAGAGACCCAGTACTTC.

The chain joins TRBV18 to TRBJ2-3, with D possibly TRBD2 on 5 matching bases. The CDR3 runs 16 residues. Germline V CDR1 and CDR2: KGHSH, LQKENI. Trimming took off 2 bases at V and 2 bases at J, with 14 bases between the two ends. The CDR3 reads CASSPRAAAPTDTQYF. CDR3 DNA: TGTGCCAGCTCACCAAGAGCGGCAGCGCCCACAGATACGCAGTATTTT.

This clone occurred a few times. This rearrangement joins TRBV9 to TRBJ2-6; 7 bases agree with TRBD1. The germline CDR1 and CDR2 sequences are SGDLS and YYNGEE. Germline trimming cut 3 bases from V and 0 bases from J; bases unmatched to any gene: 9. The CDR3 is made up of 18 amino acids. The CDR3 sequence is CASSGHSEGASGANVLTF. The CDR3 coding sequence is TGTGCCAGCAGCGGACACAGCGAGGGGGCCTCTGGGGCCAACGTCCTGACTTTC.

This clone appeared a few times. This chain joins TRBV2 and TRBJ2-7, with 11 bases aligning to TRBD1. From germline, CDR1 is SNHLY and CDR2 FYNNEI. This CDR3 is built from 14 residues. Trimming cost V 8 bases and J 2 bases; bases outside gene matches: 5. The CDR3 loop is CASLRGQGAYEQYF. CDR3 sequence (DNA): TGTGCCAGCCTCAGGGGACAGGGGGCCTACGAGCAGTACTTC.

This chain links TRBV6-5 with TRBJ1-1, with a weak D call TRBD1 (6 bases). This CDR3 comprises 13 residues. The germline gives CDR1 MNHEY, CDR2 SVGAGI. The CDR3 nucleotides read TGTGCGACTAAAGGACAGTTGAACACTGAAGCTTTCTTT. Amino acid sequence: CATKGQLNTEAFF.

The chain couples TRBV28 to TRBJ1-5, with a weak D call TRBD1 (6 bases). Trimming stripped 6 bases from V and 2 bases from J, with 17 bases between. The germline gives CDR1 MDHEN, CDR2 SYDVKM. This CDR3 comprises 16 residues. The CDR3 DNA follows: TGTGCCAGCAGCTCTTGGACCAGGGGAGGCAATCAGCCCCAGCATTTT. This translates into CASSSWTRGGNQPQHF.

This chain connects TRBV28 to TRBJ1-2; TRBD1 matches at 9 bases. The V segment lost 7 bases and the J segment 3 bases; nucleotides outside the gene matches: 9. The CDR3 has 15 residues. CDR1 MDHEN and CDR2 SYDVKM come from the germline V gene. CDR3 coding DNA: TGTGCCAGCACCACGGACCGGGACAGGGACTATGGCTACACCTTC. Its translation is CASTTDRDRDYGYTF.

This clone was observed a single time. The CDR3 DNA is TGTGCCAGCAGTCCTCCGGGCTCAGGGGCGGTAAAACTGTTTTTT. Protein sequence: CASSPPGSGAVKLFF. The chain has TRBV28 and TRBJ1-4; the D gene is possibly TRBD1 (6 bases). Between the trimmed V and J ends, which lost 5 bases and 10 bases, there was a span of 20 bases. Germline assignment: CDR1 MDHEN and CDR2 SYDVKM. The CDR3 length is 15 residues.

This chain uses TRBV6-5 with TRBJ2-3; perhaps TRBD2 as D (5 bases). Per germline, CDR1 MNHEY and CDR2 SVGAGI. This CDR3 is built from 15 residues. The germline V and J ends were trimmed by 6 bases and 3 bases, with 16 bases remaining between them. The CDR3 sequence is CASSLGSSSTDTQYF. CDR3 in DNA: TGTGCCAGCAGCTTGGGATCTAGCTCAACAGATACGCAGTATTTT.

V usage is TRBV5-1 and J usage is TRBJ2-3; D not resolved. Germline-derived CDR1 and CDR2 are SGHRS and YFSETQ. The CDR3 covers 12 residues. The V end was cut by 3 bases, the J end by 5 bases, with 7 bases between. DNA of the CDR3: TGCGCCAGCAGCTCGAACCGAGATACGCAGTATTTT. Translated, it gives CASSSNRDTQYF.

This chain links TRBV5-4 with TRBJ2-7; D is undetermined. Germline V gene lookup returns CDR1 SGHNT and CDR2 YYREEE (reference sequence). Trimming cost V 0 bases and J 2 bases, with 12 bases left between them. This CDR3 comprises 15 residues. The DNA of the CDR3 is TGTGCCAGCAGCTTGGCGGCCGATAATACCTACGAGCAGTACTTC. Its protein is CASSLAADNTYEQYF.

V is TRBV30 and J is TRBJ1-2; 12 nucleotides line up with TRBD1. The V gene's germline CDR1 is GTSNPN and CDR2 SVGIG (reference sequence). V was pared by 3 bases and J by 9 bases, with 14 bases of the junction left unmatched. CDR3 length equals 16 residues. The CDR3 is CAWSPLGTGGADRYTF. DNA of the CDR3: TGTGCCTGGAGCCCTCTCGGGACAGGGGGCGCGGATCGCTACACCTTC. Complete variable domain (other parts from reference TRBV30 and TRBJ1-2): SQTIHQWPATLVQPVGSPLSLECTVEGTSNPNLYWYRQAAGRGLQLLFYSVGIGQISSEVPQNLSASRPQDRQFILSSKKLLLSDSGFYLCAWSPLGTGGADRYTFGSGTRLTVV.

This rearrangement joins TRBV7-8 to TRBJ2-7; 7 bases are a match to TRBD2. Per germline, CDR1 SGHVS and CDR2 FQNEAQ. Trimming cost V 0 bases and J 6 bases; bases outside gene matches: 8. The CDR3 is made up of 15 amino acids. The chain's CDR3 is CASSLAGGPSGEQYF. CDR3 nucleotides: TGTGCCAGCAGCTTAGCGGGAGGGCCTTCCGGCGAGCAGTACTTC. The full variable domain, with the rest looked up from reference TRBV7-8 and TRBJ2-7, is GAGVSQSPRYKVAKRGQDVALRCDPISGHVSLFWYQQALGQGPEFLTYFQNEAQLDKSGLPSDRFFAERPEGSVSTLKIQRTQQEDSAVYLCASSLAGGPSGEQYFGPGTRLTVT.

The rearrangement joins TRBV5-6 to TRBJ1-4; possibly TRBD1 for D (5 bases). The CDR3 runs to 15 residues. Germline CDR1 is SGHDT and CDR2 is YYEEEE. V shed 4 bases and J shed 8 bases, with 18 bases lying between them. The CDR3 region is CASSLTPGGNEKLFF. CDR3 bases: TGTGCCAGCAGCCTAACGCCTGGGGGTAACGAAAAACTGTTTTTT.

This sequence joins TRBV5-1 and TRBJ1-2; tentatively, D is TRBD1 (5 bases). V was shortened by 0 bases and J by 7 bases, with 16 bases between the two germline ends. The CDR3 totals 15 residues. Germline V lookup: CDR1 SGHRS, CDR2 YFSETQ. CDR3 DNA sequence: TGCGCCAGCAGCTTGGCGGGGCAGGCTCGCGGTGGCTACACCTTC. This encodes CASSLAGQARGGYTF.

This chain connects TRBV11-3 to TRBJ1-1; D possibly corresponds to TRBD1 (5 bases). Germline CDR1 reads SGHNT; CDR2 reads YENEEA. CDR3 length: 13 residues. Trimming removed 6 bases at V and 4 bases at J, with 12 bases between. The CDR3 sequence is CASRVGGRTEAFF. Here the CDR3 DNA reads TGTGCCAGCAGAGTCGGGGGACGCACTGAAGCTTTCTTT. Supplemented by reference TRBV11-3 and TRBJ1-1, the full variable domain reads EAGVVQSPRYKIIEKKQPVAFWCNPISGHNTLYWYLQNLGQGPELLIRYENEEAVDDSQLPKDRFSAERLKGVDSTLKIQPAELGDSAVYLCASRVGGRTEAFFGQGTRLTVV.